Listed here are 17 T cell receptor beta chains from one sample, sequenced in a study of early T cells in non-severe SARS-CoV-2 infection. TCRdb fed the 5' RACE reads into MiXCR, producing one record per CDR3 protein. The repertoire has 90,000 to 130,000 distinct CDR3 sequences, 9% to 14% of them found once; the top ten carry around 3%. Sequences were obtained from whole blood. The receptors come from an adult who was a healthcare worker with PCR-confirmed SARS-CoV-2 infection or an uninfected control (not recorded which).

The chain links TRBV11-2 to TRBJ2-4, with D possibly being TRBD2 (6 bases). The CDR3 spans 15 residues. The V end was cut by 3 bases, the J end by 4 bases, with 13 bases between. In germline, CDR1 is SGHAT, CDR2 FQNNGV. The CDR3 protein is CASSLGGVIKNIQYF. The CDR3 coding sequence is TGTGCCAGCAGCTTGGGAGGTGTCATTAAAAACATTCAGTACTTC.

This clonotype was detected ten times or more. V usage is TRBV7-8 and J usage is TRBJ2-5; 15 bases are shared with TRBD2. V was pared by 5 bases and J by 7 bases, with 11 bases of the junction left unmatched. The CDR3 consists of 17 residues. Looked up from germline, CDR1 is SGHVS and CDR2 is FQNEAQ. The CDR3 loop is CASSGGTSGRLDGTQYF. CDR3 nucleotides: TGTGCCAGCAGCGGTGGGACTAGCGGGAGGCTGGATGGGACCCAGTACTTC. The full variable domain, rest sourced from reference TRBV7-8 and TRBJ2-5, is GAGVSQSPRYKVAKRGQDVALRCDPISGHVSLFWYQQALGQGPEFLTYFQNEAQLDKSGLPSDRFFAERPEGSVSTLKIQRTQQEDSAVYLCASSGGTSGRLDGTQYFGPGTRLLVL.

There are many counts of this clonotype. The gene calls are TRBV20-1 and TRBJ2-6; D may match TRBD1 or TRBD2 (5 bases each). The germline gives CDR1 DFQATT, CDR2 SNEGSKA (reference sequence). Trimming pared 1 base from V and 0 bases from J, leaving 10 bases between. The CDR3 is 16 residues long. The CDR3 spells CSARGGVNSGANVLTF. The CDR3 DNA follows: TGCAGTGCTAGAGGAGGGGTCAACTCTGGGGCCAACGTCCTGACTTTC.

This clonotype was observed a few times. The CDR3 loop is CSARRPGRGNQPQHF. The CDR3, as DNA: TGCAGTGCTAGACGCCCGGGACGGGGCAATCAGCCCCAGCATTTT. The genes are TRBV20-1 and TRBJ1-5, with D possibly TRBD1 on 5 matching bases. The CDR3 runs to 15 residues. The germline V gene has CDR1 DFQATT and CDR2 SNEGSKA (reference sequence). Trimming shortened V by 2 bases and J by 2 bases, and 13 bases separated the two germline ends.

The chain has TRBV10-3 and TRBJ2-1, with D possibly TRBD2 on 5 matching bases. The CDR3 extends over 13 amino acids. Germline V gene data show CDR1 as ENHRY and CDR2 as SYGVKD. Trimming took 4 bases from V and 9 from J, leaving 13 bases between them. The CDR3 coding sequence is TGTGCCATCAGTGTTAAGGGTGAGGGTGAGCAGTTCTTC. Protein sequence: CAISVKGEGEQFF.

J is TRBJ1-4 and V is TRBV19, with 7 bases identical to TRBD1. Germline-derived CDR1 and CDR2 are LNHDA and SQIVND (reference sequence). The CDR3 spans 15 residues. The ends lost 3 bases at V and 0 bases at J; junction bases unmatched: 1. The CDR3 region has the DNA TGTGCCAGTAGTATGGGGACAGCAACTAATGAAAAACTGTTTTTT. Translated: CASSMGTATNEKLFF. The complete variable domain, with remaining parts taken from reference TRBV19 and TRBJ1-4, reads DGGITQSPKYLFRKEGQNVTLSCEQNLNHDAMYWYRQDPGQGLRLIYYSQIVNDFQKGDIAEGYSVSREKKESFPLTVTSAQKNPTAFYLCASSMGTATNEKLFFGSGTQLSVL.

Ten or more counts support this clonotype. The J gene is TRBJ2-7, the V gene TRBV28; TRBD1 matches 7 bases. With 6 bases clipped from V and 2 bases from J, the junction kept 4 bases outside the gene matches. CDR3 size: 13 residues. Germline CDR1 reads MDHEN; CDR2 reads SYDVKM. CDR3 loop: CASSWGQTYEQYF. The CDR3 bases are TGTGCCAGCAGCTGGGGACAGACCTACGAGCAGTACTTC.

This clonotype occurred many times. The gene calls are TRBV6-5 and TRBJ1-6; perhaps TRBD1 as D (6 bases). Trimming stripped 7 bases from V and 10 bases from J, with 17 bases between. There are 14 residues in the CDR3. CDR1 and CDR2 (germline): MNHEY, SVGAGI. The CDR3 region is CASTLLGARSPLHF. The CDR3 DNA sequence: TGTGCCAGCACCCTTCTGGGGGCGCGGTCACCCCTCCACTTT.

The chain recombines TRBV29-1 with TRBJ2-1; D might be TRBD2 (5 bases). The CDR3 has 12 residues. V shed 6 bases and J shed 7 bases, with 13 bases lying between them. Germline CDR1 and CDR2: SQVTM and ANQGSEA. CDR3: CSVLRPGNEQFF. CDR3 nucleotide sequence: TGCAGCGTGTTAAGACCGGGGAATGAGCAGTTCTTC.

This clonotype has a count of ten or more. The chain uses TRBV18 and TRBJ1-4; D may be TRBD1 (5 bases). This CDR3 is 15 amino acids long. CDR1 KGHSH and CDR2 LQKENI come from the germline V gene. With 3 bases removed from V and 6 bases from J, the gap between germline ends came to 14 bases. CDR3 in amino acids: CASSPWGGPDEKLFF. CDR3 DNA: TGTGCCAGCTCACCTTGGGGGGGTCCGGATGAAAAACTGTTTTTT.

This clonotype was seen at least ten times. J is TRBJ1-5 and V is TRBV6-6; TRBD1 matches 7 bases. In germline, CDR1 is MNHNY, CDR2 SVGAGI (reference sequence). The CDR3 spans 17 residues. Trimming took 8 bases from V and 6 from J; bases not matched to a gene: 19. CDR3 in amino acids: CASLNTAGPGGSQPQHF. For the CDR3, the DNA is TGTGCCAGCTTAAACACCGCGGGACCAGGGGGATCTCAGCCCCAGCATTTT.

This rearrangement joins TRBV15 to TRBJ1-5, with TRBD1 as a possible D gene (5 bases). Germline V gene sequence: CDR1 LNHNV, CDR2 YYDKDF (reference sequence). The CDR3 spans 14 residues. Trimming pared 3 bases from V and 3 bases from J, leaving 9 bases between. The CDR3 bases are TGTGCCACCAGCAGTTGGGGGAACAATCAGCCCCAGCATTTT. The encoded protein is CATSSWGNNQPQHF.

The table lists this clonotype with many counts. The gene calls are TRBV29-1 and TRBJ1-2; D remains unclear. V lost 3 bases, J lost 4 bases, and 9 bases lay in between. The CDR3 has 12 amino acids. The germline V gene encodes CDR1 SQVTM and CDR2 ANQGSEA. The CDR3 loop is CSVDVSPYGYTF. The DNA of the CDR3 is TGCAGCGTTGATGTCAGCCCCTATGGCTACACCTTC. Using reference TRBV29-1 and TRBJ1-2 for the parts outside the CDR3, the full variable domain is SAVISQKPSRDICQRGTSLTIQCQVDSQVTMMFWYRQQPGQSLTLIATANQGSEATYESGFVIDKFPISRPNLTFSTLTVSNMSPEDSSIYLCSVDVSPYGYTFGSGTRLTVV.

In its sample, this clonotype was seen many times. V gene TRBV6-1 combines with J gene TRBJ2-1, with a weak D call TRBD1 (7 bases). Trimming stripped 7 bases from V and 4 bases from J, with 20 bases between. The CDR3 extends over 16 amino acids. Per germline, CDR1 MNHNS and CDR2 SASEGT. The CDR3: CASNGGGPFLYNEQFF. CDR3 DNA: TGTGCCAGCAATGGAGGGGGCCCTTTTCTTTACAATGAGCAGTTCTTC.

This clonotype was detected a few times. The chain links TRBV19 to TRBJ1-1; D remains ambiguous. This CDR3 comprises 12 residues. V lost 8 bases and J lost 1, with 8 bases in between. Germline CDR1 is LNHDA and CDR2 is SQIVND (reference sequence). CDR3 in DNA: TGTGCCAGTTTCGACACGAACACTGAAGCTTTCTTT. Translating it yields CASFDTNTEAFF.

The chain recombines TRBV7-6 with TRBJ2-2, with 7 bases that match TRBD1. Germline lookup yields CDR1 SGHVS and CDR2 FNYEAQ. J was trimmed by 2 bases and V by 7 bases; bases with no gene match: 10. This CDR3 is 16 amino acids long. The CDR3 protein is CASTLIHRGNTGELFF. In nucleotides, the CDR3 is TGTGCCAGCACCCTTATTCACAGGGGAAACACCGGGGAGCTGTTTTTT. The full variable domain, in which reference TRBV7-6 and TRBJ2-2 provide the parts outside the CDR3, is GAGVSQSPRYKVTKRGQDVALRCDPISGHVSLYWYRQALGQGPEFLTYFNYEAQQDKSGLPNDRFSAERPEGSISTLTIQRTEQRDSAMYRCASTLIHRGNTGELFFGEGSRLTVL.

This clonotype was picked up a small number of times. The chain uses TRBV29-1 and TRBJ2-1, with D possibly being TRBD2 (6 bases). Deletions cut 2 bases from V and 7 bases from J, with 9 bases between. This CDR3 contains 12 residues. In germline, CDR1 is SQVTM, CDR2 ANQGSEA. CDR3 sequence (DNA): TGCAGCGTTGAACGTGGGGGGAATGAGCAGTTCTTC. It is translated as CSVERGGNEQFF.